Below are 10 T cell receptor beta chains sequenced from a single sample in a study of identical twins. TCRdb reprocessed the 5' RACE reads with MiXCR, giving one entry per CDR3 protein. The data contain some 1,700,000 distinct CDR3 sequences, under 35% of them singletons. Sequencing used cord blood. These receptor sequences come from a newborn girl in good health.

CDR3 coding DNA: TGCAGCGTGGAGACAGGGGGCTCTGGAAACACCATATATTTT. Amino acid sequence: CSVETGGSGNTIYF. The chain is built from TRBV29-1 and TRBJ1-3, with 9 bases that match TRBD1. Trimming removed 6 bases from V and 0 bases from J; junction bases left unmatched: 3. Germline CDR1 and CDR2: SQVTM and ANQGSEA. This CDR3 comprises 14 residues.

V usage is TRBV11-2 and J usage is TRBJ2-3; the match to TRBD2 covers 13 bases. Germline lookup yields CDR1 SGHAT and CDR2 FQNNGV. J lost 2 bases, V lost 11 bases, and 4 bases had no gene match. The CDR3 is made up of 14 amino acids. As DNA, the CDR3 is TGTGCCGGGACTAGCGGGGTATACACAGATACGCAGTATTTT. It specifies CAGTSGVYTDTQYF.

J is TRBJ1-1 and V is TRBV18; D not resolved. V was shortened by 4 bases and J by 5 bases, with 11 bases between the two germline ends. This CDR3 region has 13 residues. Germline CDR1 and CDR2: KGHSH and LQKENI. For the CDR3, the DNA is TGTGCCAGCTCACGCGGGCAGAGGACTGAAGCTTTCTTT. Amino acid sequence: CASSRGQRTEAFF.

J is TRBJ2-1 and V is TRBV6-1, with 11 bases matching TRBD2. The CDR3 totals 18 residues. Germline V lookup: CDR1 MNHNS, CDR2 SASEGT. The J segment lost 0 bases and the V segment lost 2 bases, leaving 6 bases of the junction unmatched. The DNA for the CDR3 is TGTGCCAGCAGTGAAATAGCGGGGGGGCCTAGCTCCTACAATGAGCAGTTCTTC. Translation: CASSEIAGGPSSYNEQFF.

This clonotype was seen at least ten times. The chain joins TRBV7-2 to TRBJ1-6, with D hard to call. The CDR3 runs to 12 residues. V lost 3 bases and J lost 5, with 2 bases in between. CDR1 is SGHTA, CDR2 FQGNSA, per germline. The CDR3 sequence: CASSFNNSPLHF. CDR3 nucleotides: TGTGCCAGCAGCTTCAATAATTCACCCCTCCACTTT.

V gene TRBV2 combines with J gene TRBJ2-7, with 10 bases fitting TRBD2. Germline CDR1 SNHLY, CDR2 FYNNEI. The CDR3 is 15 amino acids. With 1 base clipped from V and 2 bases from J, the junction kept 2 bases outside the gene matches. In nucleotides, the CDR3 is TGTGCCAGCAGTGAAGTAACTAGCGGGGCCTACGAGCAGTACTTC. It translates to CASSEVTSGAYEQYF.

This rearrangement joins TRBV5-1 to TRBJ1-2; 8 positions agree with TRBD1. Germline lookup yields CDR1 SGHRS and CDR2 YFSETQ. The CDR3 has 12 residues. The J segment lost 6 bases and the V segment lost 3 bases, leaving 1 base of the junction unmatched. CDR3 loop: CASSWGQDGYTF. CDR3 nucleotides: TGCGCCAGCAGCTGGGGACAGGATGGCTACACCTTC.

The rearrangement joins TRBV21-1 to TRBJ2-3. TRBV21-1 is a pseudogene. This CDR3 is 12 amino acids long. CDR3 sequence (DNA): TGTGCCAGCAGGAATAGCGATGATACGCAGTATTTT. Translated: CASRNSDDTQYF.

The CDR3 nucleotides are TGCAGCGTTTGGGAGAACAGAATGGAAGGGGGGAATGAAAAACTGTTTTTT. It encodes CSVWENRMEGGNEKLFF. This sequence joins TRBV29-1 and TRBJ1-4; TRBD1 might be the D (6 bases). Trimming took off 5 bases at V and 5 bases at J, with 24 bases between the two ends. This CDR3 has 17 amino acids. CDR1 is SQVTM, CDR2 ANQGSEA, per germline.

This clonotype turned up a few times. This chain connects TRBV20-1 to TRBJ1-1; tentative D call: TRBD1 (6 bases). Trimming removed 3 bases from V and 1 base from J, with 12 bases in between. The germline V gene has CDR1 DFQATT and CDR2 SNEGSKA (reference sequence). CDR3 size: 14 residues. The CDR3 is CSARKTGPNTEAFF. CDR3 nucleotides: TGCAGTGCTAGGAAGACAGGCCCGAACACTGAAGCTTTCTTT.